This TCR beta chain was identified during a study of regulatory T cells in long-lasting Graves disease. Described time point: newly diagnosed GD, antithyroid drugs for less than 3 months. Extracted RNA from PBMCs served as the source of the TCR library. The CDR3 sequence is 18 residues long. CDR1 and CDR2 from the germline V gene are SGHVS and FQNEAQ. With 0 bases removed from V and 0 bases from J, the gap between germline ends came to 15 bases. This clonotype has a count of ten or more. Libraries of TCR beta came from iRepertoire HTBI primers plus Arm-PCR of CDR3 regions. Authors' methods: Looking across samples, the authors found approximately 60 TRBV and some 13 TRBJ segments. Using its own MiXCR run on the multiplex PCR reads, TCRdb lists one record per CDR3 protein. The V and J calls here are based on TCRdb, not the publication. The sample records 550,000 to 600,000 distinct CDR3 sequences, roughly a sixth being singletons.

Separately, the same data were catalogued under a study of T cells in Graves' hyperthyroidism and ophthalmopathy. This second report adds: Calling Graves' hyperthyroidism stable meant ophthalmopathy did not progress within 18 months. When the TCR CDR3 underwent first-round RT-PCR, the HTBI primer set was used. Researchers found most expanded thyroid clonotypes above 0.001 in blood as well.

Material: peripheral blood mononuclear cells (PBMCs), obtained at new diagnosis, from a patient treated with antithyroid drugs. The receptor was derived from a man between 18 and 35 years old with Graves disease. V usage is TRBV7-8 and J usage is TRBJ2-1; a possible D gene is TRBD2 (6 bases). DNA of the CDR3: TGTGCCAGCAGCTTAGCGCCACGTGGGGGGAGCTCCTACAATGAGCAGTTCTTC. It is translated as CASSLAPRGGSSYNEQFF.